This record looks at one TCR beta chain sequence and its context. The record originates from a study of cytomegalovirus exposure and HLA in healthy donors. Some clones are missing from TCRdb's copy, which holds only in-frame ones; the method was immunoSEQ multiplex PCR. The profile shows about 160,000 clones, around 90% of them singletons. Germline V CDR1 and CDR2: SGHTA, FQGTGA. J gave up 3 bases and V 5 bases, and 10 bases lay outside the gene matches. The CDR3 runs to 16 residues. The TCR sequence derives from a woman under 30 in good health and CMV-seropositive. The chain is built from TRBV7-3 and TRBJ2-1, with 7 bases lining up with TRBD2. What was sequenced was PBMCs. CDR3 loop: CASSPGLVGDYNEQFF. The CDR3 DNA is TGTGCCAGCAGCCCCGGACTAGTCGGGGACTACAATGAGCAGTTCTTC. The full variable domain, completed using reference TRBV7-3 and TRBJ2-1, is GAGVSQTPSNKVTEKGKYVELRCDPISGHTALYWYRQSLGQGPEFLIYFQGTGAADDSGLPNDRFFAVRPEGSVSTLKIQRTERGDSAVYLCASSPGLVGDYNEQFFGPGTRLTVL.